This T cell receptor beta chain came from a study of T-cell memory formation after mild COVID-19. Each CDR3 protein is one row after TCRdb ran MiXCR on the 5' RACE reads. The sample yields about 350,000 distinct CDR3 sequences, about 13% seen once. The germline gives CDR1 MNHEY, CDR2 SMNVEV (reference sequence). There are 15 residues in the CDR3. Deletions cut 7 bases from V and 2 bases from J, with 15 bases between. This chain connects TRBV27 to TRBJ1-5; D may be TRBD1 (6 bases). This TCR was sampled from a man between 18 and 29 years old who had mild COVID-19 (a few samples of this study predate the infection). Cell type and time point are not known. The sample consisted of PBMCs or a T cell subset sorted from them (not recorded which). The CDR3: CASTTGGRGNQPQHF. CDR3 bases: TGTGCCAGCACAACGGGGGGCAGGGGCAATCAGCCCCAGCATTTT.